Listed below are T cell receptor beta chains from one sample, sequenced in a study of blood T cell repertoires in COVID-19. Repertoires were generated with immunoSEQ multiplex PCR, while TCRdb's copy carries only in-frame clones and drops some. The sample has some 200,000 clones; 84% are singletons. Sequencing was carried out using peripheral blood. These receptors all come from a woman between 45 and 60 years old with active or convalescent COVID-19. Each CDR3 is given with its conserved first and last residue. The order of the fields is V gene, D gene, clone size, J gene, CDR3 DNA, CDR3 protein. D genes are given only for firm matches. Clone size, where shown, is once, few, many, or a class for clones that have expanded.

>TRBV28|-|-|TRBJ1-5
TGTGCCAGCAGACAACAGGGCGATCAGCCCCAGCATTTT
CASRQQGDQPQHF
>TRBV5-4|TRBD1|-|TRBJ2-7
TGTGCCAGCAGCTTGCGCACCGCGGACAGGGGACTTGACGAGCAGTACTTC
CASSLRTADRGLDEQYF
>TRBV29-1|-|-|TRBJ1-2
TGCAGCGTTGATTGGGGGCATGGCTACACCTTC
CSVDWGHGYTF
>TRBV27|TRBD1|-|TRBJ2-5
TGTGCCAGCAGTTCCCCCGGGACAGGGGAAGAGACCCAGTACTTC
CASSSPGTGEETQYF
>TRBV5-1|TRBD1|-|TRBJ2-5
TGCGCCAGCAGCTTGGCCGGGACAGGGGGAGAGACCCAGTACTTC
CASSLAGTGGETQYF
>TRBV6-6|-|-|TRBJ1-6
TGTGCCACCTACCGGGGGGCTAGTTCACCCCTCCACTTT
CATYRGASSPLHF
>TRBV5-1|TRBD2|-|TRBJ2-3
TGCGCCAGCAGCCCGCGTCCTAGCGGGAACACAGATACGCAGTATTTT
CASSPRPSGNTDTQYF
>TRBV9|-|few|TRBJ1-1
TGTGCCAGCAGCGTAGTACCCGGGGAGGGGGCTTTCTTT
CASSVVPGEGAFF
>TRBV2|-|-|TRBJ1-5
TGTGCCAGTAAACAGGGACCCGTGGGCAATCAGCCCCAGCATTTT
CASKQGPVGNQPQHF
>TRBV11-2|-|-|TRBJ2-3
TGTGCCAGCACCTACAGCGGTTCAGATACGCAGTATTTT
CASTYSGSDTQYF
>TRBV10-1|TRBD1|-|TRBJ2-1
TGCGCCAGCCGATGGACAGGCCGGAGCTCCTACAATGAGCAGTTCTTC
CASRWTGRSSYNEQFF
>TRBV2|-|once|TRBJ2-7
TGTGCCAGCAGTGAGTCGAATCGACACTACGAGCAGTACTTC
CASSESNRHYEQYF
>TRBV25-1|-|-|TRBJ1-2
TGTGCCAGCAGTTCCCCCGGGGGAGGGGGCTATGGCTACACCTTC
CASSSPGGGGYGYTF
>TRBV7-2|TRBD2|-|TRBJ2-4
TGTGCCAGCAGCCCCGGACTAGCGGGAGGACAAAACATTCAGTACTTC
CASSPGLAGGQNIQYF
>TRBV18|-|-|TRBJ1-6
TGTGCCAGCTCACCAGAGCCCTCACCCCTCCACTTT
CASSPEPSPLHF